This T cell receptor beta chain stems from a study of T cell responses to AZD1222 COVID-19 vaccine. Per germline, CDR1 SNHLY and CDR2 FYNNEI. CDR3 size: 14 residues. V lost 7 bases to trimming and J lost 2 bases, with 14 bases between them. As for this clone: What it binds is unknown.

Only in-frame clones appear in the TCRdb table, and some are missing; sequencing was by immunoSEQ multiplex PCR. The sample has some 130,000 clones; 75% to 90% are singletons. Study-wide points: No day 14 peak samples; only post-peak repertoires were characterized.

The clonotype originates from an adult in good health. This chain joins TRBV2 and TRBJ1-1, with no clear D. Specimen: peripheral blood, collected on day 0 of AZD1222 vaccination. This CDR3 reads CASTLVRGNTEAFF. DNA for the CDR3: TGTGCCAGCACCTTGGTTCGGGGAAACACTGAAGCTTTCTTT.